This TCR beta chain came from a study of response to subunit inactivated influenza vaccine. Details on this clonotype: Germline is not matched at one junction end, which may reflect a read error.

This CDR3 spans 11 amino acids. CDR1 SQVTM and CDR2 ANQGSEA come from the germline V gene. TCRdb reprocessed the RT-PCR reads via MiXCR and lists one record per CDR3 protein. This sample has more than 500,000 distinct CDR3 sequences, with 11% found just once. The same specimen was also included in a second study, on T cells expressing NK-cell markers. Per that study: As the method of synthesis, 5'RACE template switching with UMIs yielded TCR beta cDNA.

Sequencing was performed on PBMCs from blood, taken on the day of vaccination. The sequence was obtained from a man aged 45-60 years who received an inactivated influenza vaccine. This chain uses TRBV29-1 with TRBJ2-2; D is perhaps TRBD2 (5 bases). The CDR3 sequence is CSVLYTGEPFF. Written as DNA, the CDR3 is TGCAGCGTCCTCTACACCGGGGAGCCGTTTTTT.